The TCR beta chain described here comes from a study of regulatory T cells. Whole-study results and caveats: In CD3G-deficient patients, conventional CD4+ T cells were enriched for hydrophobic CDR3 residues at positions 6 and 7. Skewed V and J usage and few unique V-J pairs marked patient repertoires, most in Tregs.

A couple of CD3G-deficient patients had more severe autoimmunity; all had some. At testing, patients were 2 to 39 years old, with reduced naive and increased memory T-cell proportions. CD4+ cells were sorted into CD25-high CD127-low regulatory cells and CD25-low CD127-high conventional cells. Germline loops: CDR1 MNHNS, CDR2 SASEGT. V was pared by 7 bases and J by 0 bases, with 10 bases between. There are 13 residues in the CDR3. The primer mix had 52 TRBV and 13 TRBJ primers. Data came from immunoSEQ multiplex PCR; TCRdb stores just in-frame clones and leaves some out. The sample contains roughly 32,000 clones, approximately 91% of which appear only once. This clone was found once. No antigen is known for it.

The sequencing sample was made of conventional CD4+ T cells sorted from blood. The TCR comes from a young adult with CD3G deficiency. The V and J genes are TRBV6-1 and TRBJ2-7; D is possibly TRBD1 (5 bases). The DNA for the CDR3 is TGTGCCAGCACCCGACAGTCCTCCTACGAGCAGTACTTC. Translating it yields CASTRQSSYEQYF.